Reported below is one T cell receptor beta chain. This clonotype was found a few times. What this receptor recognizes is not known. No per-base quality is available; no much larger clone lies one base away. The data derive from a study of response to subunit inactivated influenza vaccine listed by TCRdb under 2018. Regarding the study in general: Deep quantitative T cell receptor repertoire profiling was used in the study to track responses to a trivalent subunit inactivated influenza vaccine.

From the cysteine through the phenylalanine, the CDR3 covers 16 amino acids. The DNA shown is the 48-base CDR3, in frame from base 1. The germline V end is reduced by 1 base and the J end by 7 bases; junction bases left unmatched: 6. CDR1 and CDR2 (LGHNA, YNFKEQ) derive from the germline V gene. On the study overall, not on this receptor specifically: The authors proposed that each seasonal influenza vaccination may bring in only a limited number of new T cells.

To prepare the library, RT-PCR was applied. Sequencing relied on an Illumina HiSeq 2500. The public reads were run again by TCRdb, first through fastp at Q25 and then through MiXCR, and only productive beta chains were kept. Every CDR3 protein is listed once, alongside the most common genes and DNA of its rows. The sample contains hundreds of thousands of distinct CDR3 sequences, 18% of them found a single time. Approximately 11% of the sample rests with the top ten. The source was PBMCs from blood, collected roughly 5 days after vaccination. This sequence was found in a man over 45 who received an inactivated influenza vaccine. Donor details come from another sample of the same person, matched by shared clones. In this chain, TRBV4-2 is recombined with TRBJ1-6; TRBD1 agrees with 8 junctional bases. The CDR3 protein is CASSQARDRRNSPLHF. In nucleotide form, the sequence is TGTGCCAGCAGCCAAGCACGGGACAGGCGAAATTCACCCCTCCACTTT.